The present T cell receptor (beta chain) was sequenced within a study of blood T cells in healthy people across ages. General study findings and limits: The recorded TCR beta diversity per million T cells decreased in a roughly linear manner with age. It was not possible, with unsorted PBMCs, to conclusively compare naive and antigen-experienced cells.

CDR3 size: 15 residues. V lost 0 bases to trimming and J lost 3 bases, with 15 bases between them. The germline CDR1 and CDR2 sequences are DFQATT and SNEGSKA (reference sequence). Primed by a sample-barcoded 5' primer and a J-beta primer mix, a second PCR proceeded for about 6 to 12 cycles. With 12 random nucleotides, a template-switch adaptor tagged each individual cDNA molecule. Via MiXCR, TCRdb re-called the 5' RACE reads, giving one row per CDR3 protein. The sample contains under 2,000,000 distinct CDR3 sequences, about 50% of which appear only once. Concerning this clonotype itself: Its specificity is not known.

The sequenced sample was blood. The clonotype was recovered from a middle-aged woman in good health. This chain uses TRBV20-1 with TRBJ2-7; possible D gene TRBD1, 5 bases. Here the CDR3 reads CSARDGASGIYEQYF. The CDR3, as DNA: TGCAGTGCTAGAGATGGGGCGTCGGGTATCTACGAGCAGTACTTC.